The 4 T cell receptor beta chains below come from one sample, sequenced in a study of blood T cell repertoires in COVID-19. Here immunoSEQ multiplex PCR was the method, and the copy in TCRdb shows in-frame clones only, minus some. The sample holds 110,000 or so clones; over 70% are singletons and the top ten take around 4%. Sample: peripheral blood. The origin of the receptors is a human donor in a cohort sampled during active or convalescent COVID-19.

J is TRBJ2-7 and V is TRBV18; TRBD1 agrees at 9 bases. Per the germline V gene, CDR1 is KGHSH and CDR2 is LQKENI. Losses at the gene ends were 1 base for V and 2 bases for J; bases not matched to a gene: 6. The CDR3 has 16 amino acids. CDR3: CASSPRRDRVTYEQYF. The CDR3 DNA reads TGTGCCAGCTCACCACGCCGGGACAGGGTTACCTACGAGCAGTACTTC.

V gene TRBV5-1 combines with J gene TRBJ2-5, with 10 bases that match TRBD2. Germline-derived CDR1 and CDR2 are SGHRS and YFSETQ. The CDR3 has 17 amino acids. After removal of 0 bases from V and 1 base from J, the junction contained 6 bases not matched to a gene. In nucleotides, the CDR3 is TGCGCCAGCAGCTTGGTACTAGCGGGAAACGGCCAAGAGACCCAGTACTTC. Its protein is CASSLVLAGNGQETQYF.

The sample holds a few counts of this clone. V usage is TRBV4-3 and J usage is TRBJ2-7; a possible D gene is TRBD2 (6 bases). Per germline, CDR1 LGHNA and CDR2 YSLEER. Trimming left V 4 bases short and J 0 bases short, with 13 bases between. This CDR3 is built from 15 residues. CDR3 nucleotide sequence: TGCGCCAGCAGCCGAGTAGCGGATCCCTCCTACGAGCAGTACTTC. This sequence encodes CASSRVADPSYEQYF.

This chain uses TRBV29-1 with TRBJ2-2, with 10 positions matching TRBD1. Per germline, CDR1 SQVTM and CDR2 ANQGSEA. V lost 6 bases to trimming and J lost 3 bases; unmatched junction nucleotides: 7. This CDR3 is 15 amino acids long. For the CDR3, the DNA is TGCAGCGTCTCGGGACAGGGGAGAGACACCGGGGAGCTGTTTTTT. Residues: CSVSGQGRDTGELFF.